Included here is one T cell receptor (beta chain) sequence, with context. These data are taken from a study of blood T cell repertoires in COVID-19. Profiled with immunoSEQ multiplex PCR; TCRdb holds only in-frame clones, not every one. Among about 380,000 clones, 88% were seen once, and the ten largest hold roughly 1.2%. CDR1 is SGHTA and CDR2 is FQGTGA in the germline V gene. This CDR3 contains 14 residues. The trim removed 5 bases at V and 1 base at J, leaving 2 bases unmatched. The sequence was obtained from a woman under 30 who had recovered from COVID-19. The genes are TRBV7-3 and TRBJ2-3; TRBD2 matches at 8 bases. The sample taken for sequencing was PBMCs or T cells enriched from blood (not recorded which). CDR3 DNA sequence: TGTGCCAGCAGCCCGGGGGGGCGCACAGATACGCAGTATTTT. As protein: CASSPGGRTDTQYF.